This is a list of T cell receptor beta chains from one sample in a study of sequential checkpoint blockade in melanoma. Only in-frame clones appear in the TCRdb table, and some are missing; sequencing was by immunoSEQ multiplex PCR. The sample contains some 11,000 clones, around 60% of which appear only once. Sequenced material: CD8+ T cells sorted from blood (inferred from file names), taken from a patient given nivolumab and ipilimumab in sequence. The receptor source for this set is a human donor with melanoma. CDR3s leave out the opening cysteine and the closing phenylalanine or tryptophan.

TRBV14,TRBJ2-7,ASSRQGPSGKRHEQY
TRBV13,TRBJ2-2,ASSARLAENTGELF
TRBV13,TRBJ2-7,ASSDRDTNYEQY
TRBV2,TRBJ2-7,ASKADRVVTYEQY
TRBV7-7,TRBJ2-1,ASSLTPSGGDWNEQF
TRBV21-1,TRBJ2-1,ASSKKLAGGLGNEQF
TRBV27,TRBJ2-7,ASSLVKGAYEQY
TRBV2,TRBJ1-1,ACRGVTEAF
TRBV7-9,TRBJ2-3,ASSIRQGNVDTQY
TRBV7-8,TRBJ2-1,ASSSLQGSSYNEQF
TRBV7-2,TRBJ2-3,ASSFGTGGADTQY
TRBV10-3,TRBJ1-2,AISPTGPFGYT
TRBV6-5,TRBJ2-7,ASSPGVEYYEQY
TRBV27,TRBJ2-7,ASSLSYRGYEQY
TRBV7-9,TRBJ2-7,ASSTNALAGSAEQY
TRBV30,TRBJ2-7,AWSVDTGGYEQY
TRBV10-2,TRBJ2-3,ASSEWTSGTDTQY
TRBV29-1,TRBJ2-1,SVDVPGSSYNEQF
TRBV11-2,TRBJ2-4,ASSLDTRIIAKNIQY
TRBV30,TRBJ1-2,AWSEDGRNYGYT
TRBV4-1,TRBJ1-5,ASSQEIGGVEFREPQH
TRBV7-9,TRBJ2-7,ASSPRVGVTGTTSYEQY
TRBV21-1,TRBJ1-5,ASSENTRPQH
TRBV7-2,TRBJ2-7,ASSSTSGKAYEQY
TRBV9,TRBJ2-1,ASSVAGTVSYNEQF
TRBV5-4,TRBJ1-2,ASSFRTGGVYGYT
TRBV19,TRBJ1-5,ASSIDNRGSNQPQH
TRBV19,TRBJ2-7,ASSIRLAGAGEQY
TRBV4-2,TRBJ2-1,ASSQEYGWNNEQF
TRBV5-5,TRBJ2-7,ASSQGQGVPYEQY
TRBV7-9,TRBJ2-7,ASSGGETYEQY
TRBV5-1,TRBJ1-1,ASSLRGMNTEAF
TRBV7-9,TRBJ2-1,ASSLILAGVENEQF
TRBV27,TRBJ1-2,ASSLSKGWRGYT
TRBV27,TRBJ1-4,ASSLSTAATNEKLF
TRBV27,TRBJ2-1,ATIPGAGNEQF
TRBV6-1,NA,ASSELGFSGSTYEQY
TRBV5-1,TRBJ2-7,ASSFGQQYEQY
TRBV28,TRBJ1-2,ASSPDTYGYT
TRBV4-3,TRBJ2-3,ASSQGLESTDTQY
TRBV28,TRBJ2-2,ASRPLKGAGELF
TRBV6-6,TRBJ1-2,ASSFTTGSYGYT
TRBV7-9,TRBJ2-7,ASSFGAPGYGQY
TRBV12-2,TRBJ2-7,ASRLTDRGDSYEQY
TRBV7-9,TRBJ2-1,ASSLFGLAKYNEQF
TRBV27,TRBJ2-1,ASSSPTGGINEQF
TRBV27,TRBJ2-7,ASSPGQGSNEQY
TRBV28,TRBJ1-2,ASSLRTGSYGYT